These T cell receptor beta chains were read from a single sample in a study of blood T cell repertoires in COVID-19. Sequencing was performed with immunoSEQ multiplex PCR; in TCRdb, only in-frame clones are kept and a portion is missing. The repertoire consists of fewer than 300,000 clones, with just over 90% occurring once and the leading ten covering roughly 2.3%. The sequenced sample was peripheral blood. The source is a woman under 40 with COVID-19, enrolled during active disease. The CDR3 runs from the conserved cysteine through the conserved F or W. D genes are given only for firm matches. The listing skips clone size in some rows; elsewhere it reads once, few, many or a size class.

V	size	D	J	CDR3	DNA
TRBV9	few	TRBD1	TRBJ1-2	CASRKKTGDFNYGYTF	TGTGCCAGCAGAAAGAAAACAGGGGACTTTAACTATGGCTACACCTTC
TRBV9	.	.	TRBJ2-3	CASSTGRTDTQYF	TGTGCCAGCAGTACGGGGAGAACAGATACGCAGTATTTT
TRBV30	once	TRBD1	TRBJ1-3	CALEGARGNTIYF	TGTGCCCTAGAGGGGGCGCGTGGAAACACCATATATTTT
TRBV28	few	TRBD1	TRBJ2-7	CASSSTGEAYEQYF	TGTGCCAGCAGTTCGACAGGGGAGGCCTACGAGCAGTACTTC
TRBV29-1	few	TRBD1	TRBJ2-2	CSVETGGTGELFF	TGCAGCGTTGAGACAGGGGGCACCGGGGAGCTGTTTTTT
TRBV4-1	.	.	TRBJ1-1	CASSQDGLNTEAFF	TGCGCCAGCAGCCAAGACGGGTTGAACACTGAAGCTTTCTTT
TRBV5-1	few	TRBD1	TRBJ1-4	CASSAGTGVNEKLFF	TGCGCCAGCAGCGCCGGAACAGGGGTTAATGAAAAACTGTTTTTT
TRBV7-9	.	.	TRBJ2-7	CASREDSLTYEQYF	TGTGCCAGCAGAGAGGACAGTCTAACCTACGAGCAGTACTTC
TRBV3-1/TRBV3-2	once	.	TRBJ2-3	CASSQGIEGTQYF	TGTGCCAGCAGCCAAGGTATAGAGGGTACGCAGTATTTT
TRBV19	.	.	TRBJ1-1	CASTITLDTEAFF	TGTGCCAGTACAATCACTCTAGACACTGAAGCTTTCTTT
TRBV28	few	.	TRBJ1-5	CASSLKNIQPQHF	TGTGCCAGCAGTTTGAAGAACATTCAGCCCCAGCATTTT
TRBV11-2	.	.	TRBJ2-1	CASSLSGGAYNEQFF	TGTGCCAGCAGCTTATCCGGCGGAGCCTACAATGAGCAGTTCTTC
TRBV27	.	.	TRBJ1-5	CASSLRGQPQHF	TGTGCCAGCAGTTTAAGGGGACAGCCCCAGCATTTT
TRBV15	.	.	TRBJ2-7	CATSRATSYEQYF	TGTGCCACCAGCAGGGCCACCTCCTACGAGCAGTACTTC
TRBV29-1	.	TRBD2	TRBJ2-2	CSVGGGLAGDPNTGELFF	TGCAGCGTCGGGGGGGGACTAGCGGGAGACCCGAACACCGGGGAGCTGTTTTTT
TRBV4-1	.	TRBD1	TRBJ1-2	CASSFPGTGDLGHYGYTF	TGCGCCAGCAGCTTTCCCGGGACAGGGGATCTGGGGCACTATGGCTACACCTTC
TRBV27	.	TRBD1	TRBJ2-7	CASRGLDRVTYEQYF	TGTGCCAGCAGGGGTCTAGACAGGGTAACCTACGAGCAGTACTTC
TRBV12-5	.	TRBD1	TRBJ2-7	CASGLRPRQGDASYEQYF	TGTGCTAGTGGTTTGCGACCCCGACAGGGGGACGCATCCTACGAGCAGTACTTC
TRBV5-1	.	TRBD1	TRBJ2-1	CASSFSRQGDNEQFF	TGCGCCAGCAGCTTTTCGAGACAGGGGGACAATGAGCAGTTCTTC
TRBV6-5	.	TRBD2	TRBJ2-3	CATLTSGTDTQYF	TGTGCCACCTTGACTAGCGGCACAGATACGCAGTATTTT
TRBV6-5	.	.	TRBJ1-1	CASRSTAGTEAFF	TGTGCCAGCAGATCGACAGCTGGGACTGAAGCTTTCTTT
TRBV5-4	.	TRBD2	TRBJ2-2	CASSPTRTSGNTGELFF	TGTGCCAGCAGCCCCACAAGGACTAGCGGGAACACCGGGGAGCTGTTTTTT
TRBV7-8	.	.	TRBJ1-5	CASSLVPRVSNQPQHF	TGTGCCAGCAGCTTAGTCCCCAGGGTTAGCAATCAGCCCCAGCATTTT
TRBV9	.	.	TRBJ2-7	CASSVSGTSYEQYF	TGTGCCAGCAGCGTTTCAGGAACCTCCTACGAGCAGTACTTC
TRBV7-9	.	TRBD1	TRBJ1-4	CASSPGTAANEKLFF	TGTGCCAGCAGCCCCGGGACAGCTGCTAATGAAAAACTGTTTTTT
TRBV6-5	.	TRBD1	TRBJ1-4	CASRRGQDREKLFF	TGTGCCAGCAGAAGGGGACAGGATAGAGAAAAACTGTTTTTT
TRBV12-3/TRBV12-4	.	.	TRBJ1-2	CASSIQINYGYTF	TGTGCCAGCAGTATTCAGATAAACTATGGCTACACCTTC
TRBV21-1	.	.	TRBJ1-5	CASRRGTGGENQPQHF	TGTGCCAGCAGACGGGGGACAGGGGGCGAGAATCAGCCCCAGCATTTT
TRBV18	.	.	TRBJ1-5	CASSGAGVPQHF	TGTGCCAGCTCCGGCGCCGGGGTGCCCCAGCATTTT
TRBV10-3	.	.	TRBJ1-2	CAIKARQGEGYTF	TGTGCCATAAAGGCGCGGCAAGGGGAAGGCTACACCTTC
TRBV4-2	.	TRBD1	TRBJ1-3	CASSPDRADTIYF	TGTGCCAGCAGCCCGGACAGGGCGGACACCATATATTTT
TRBV28	.	.	TRBJ2-3	CASSSNQRAGTDTQYF	TGTGCCAGCAGTTCAAACCAGCGGGCGGGCACAGATACGCAGTATTTT
TRBV19	.	.	TRBJ2-3	CASSRAGASGTDTQYF	TGTGCCAGTAGTAGAGCAGGGGCGAGCGGCACAGATACGCAGTATTTT
TRBV6-5	once	.	TRBJ1-2	CASSYSRGGGYTF	TGTGCCAGCAGCTACAGCCGAGGTGGGGGCTACACCTTC
TRBV5-4	.	.	TRBJ2-3	CASSSRSGTDTQYF	TGTGCCAGCAGTTCCAGGTCGGGCACAGATACGCAGTATTTT
TRBV15	.	.	TRBJ1-3	CATSRDPSSGNTIYF	TGTGCCACCAGCAGAGACCCGAGCTCCGGAAACACCATATATTTT
TRBV18	.	TRBD2	TRBJ2-1	CASSPTRGGERDEQFF	TGTGCCAGCTCACCAACCCGCGGGGGGGAACGGGATGAGCAGTTCTTC
TRBV27	.	TRBD2	TRBJ2-3	CASSFGLAGPSTDTQYF	TGTGCCAGCAGTTTCGGCCTAGCGGGGCCATCCACAGATACGCAGTATTTT
TRBV5-1	few	.	TRBJ2-3	CASSLGAGTDTQYF	TGCGCCAGCAGCTTGGGGGCCGGCACAGATACGCAGTATTTT
TRBV18	.	TRBD2	TRBJ2-7	CASSRPGLAGGYEQYF	TGTGCCAGCTCACGGCCGGGACTAGCGGGAGGCTACGAGCAGTACTTC
TRBV5-1	.	TRBD2	TRBJ2-1	CASSLPLTSGRGEQFF	TGCGCCAGCAGCCTACCCCTTACTAGCGGGAGAGGAGAGCAGTTCTTC
TRBV30	.	.	TRBJ1-4	CAWSVARGFGEKLFF	TGTGCCTGGAGTGTTGCCCGGGGTTTTGGTGAAAAACTGTTTTTT
TRBV7-8	.	TRBD2	TRBJ2-1	CASSGTSGRAHEQFF	TGTGCCAGCAGCGGTACTAGCGGGAGGGCCCATGAGCAGTTCTTC
TRBV27	.	.	TRBJ2-7	CASSFRAGNTYEQYF	TGTGCCAGCAGTTTTCGGGCAGGGAATACCTACGAGCAGTACTTC
TRBV27	.	.	TRBJ1-1	CASSLSRVNTEAFF	TGTGCCAGCAGTTTATCGAGAGTGAACACTGAAGCTTTCTTT
TRBV6-4	.	TRBD2	TRBJ2-7	CASSATSEVHEQYF	TGTGCCAGCAGTGCGACTAGCGAGGTACACGAGCAGTACTTC
TRBV6-1	few	.	TRBJ2-7	CASSEAYVSSYEQYF	TGTGCCAGCAGTGAAGCTTACGTTAGCTCCTACGAGCAGTACTTC
TRBV30	.	.	TRBJ1-6	CAWSVLDSPLHF	TGTGCCTGGAGTGTACTCGATTCACCCCTCCACTTT
TRBV18	.	.	TRBJ2-7	CASSPPGRVDSYEQYF	TGTGCCAGCTCACCACCGGGCAGGGTCGATTCCTACGAGCAGTACTTC
TRBV18	.	TRBD1	TRBJ1-2	CASSPPEGGAYGYTF	TGTGCCAGCTCACCACCGGAAGGGGGCGCCTATGGCTACACCTTC
TRBV27	.	TRBD1	TRBJ1-1	CASSLSGTVNTEAFF	TGTGCCAGCAGTTTATCCGGGACAGTTAACACTGAAGCTTTCTTT
TRBV14	.	TRBD1	TRBJ2-3	CASSPDRGRSDTQYF	TGTGCCAGCAGCCCCGACAGGGGGCGATCGGATACGCAGTATTTT
TRBV5-5	.	TRBD1	TRBJ1-2	CASSLGPEAGGADGYTF	TGTGCCAGCAGCTTGGGCCCCGAGGCAGGGGGCGCGGATGGCTACACCTTC
TRBV19	.	TRBD1	TRBJ2-7	CASTIGTGASYEQYF	TGTGCCAGTACTATAGGGACAGGGGCTTCATACGAGCAGTACTTC
TRBV11-3	.	.	TRBJ2-2	CASSGRALDTGELFF	TGTGCCAGCAGCGGCAGGGCGTTGGACACCGGGGAGCTGTTTTTT
TRBV19	.	TRBD1	TRBJ2-2	CASSIGQGIAGELFF	TGTGCCAGTAGTATAGGACAGGGAATTGCCGGGGAGCTGTTTTTT
TRBV3-1/TRBV3-2	.	.	TRBJ1-2	CASSQSDRYGYTF	TGTGCCAGCAGCCAAAGCGACAGGTATGGCTACACCTTC